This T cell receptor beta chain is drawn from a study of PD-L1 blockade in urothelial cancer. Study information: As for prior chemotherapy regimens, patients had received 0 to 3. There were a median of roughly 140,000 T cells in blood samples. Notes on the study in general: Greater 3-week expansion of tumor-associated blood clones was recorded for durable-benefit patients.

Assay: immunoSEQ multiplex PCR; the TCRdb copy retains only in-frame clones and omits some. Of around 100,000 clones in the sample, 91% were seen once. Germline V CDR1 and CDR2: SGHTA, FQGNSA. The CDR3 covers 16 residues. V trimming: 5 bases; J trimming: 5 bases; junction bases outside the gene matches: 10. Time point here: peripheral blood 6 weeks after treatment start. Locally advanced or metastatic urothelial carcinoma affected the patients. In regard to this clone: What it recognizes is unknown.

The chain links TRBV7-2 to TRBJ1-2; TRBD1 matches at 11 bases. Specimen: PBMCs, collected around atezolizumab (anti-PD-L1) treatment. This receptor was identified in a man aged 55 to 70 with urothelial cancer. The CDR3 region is CASSPDRGRDQYGYTF. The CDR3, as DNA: TGTGCCAGCAGCCCGGACAGGGGGCGAGATCAATATGGCTACACCTTC.